These 10 T cell receptor beta chains share one sample of origin, sequenced in a study of identical twins. TCRdb ran MiXCR on the 5' RACE reads and lists one entry per CDR3 protein. In the table there are 700,000 to 950,000 distinct CDR3 sequences, 12% of which are singletons. These data also featured in a second study, about yellow fever vaccine responses in identical twins.

The source material was PBMCs. These receptors were obtained from a woman in her late teens or twenties in good health.

This chain connects TRBV7-8 to TRBJ2-1; 7 positions agree with TRBD2. The CDR3 is 13 amino acids. CDR1 and CDR2 (germline): SGHVS, FQNEAQ. J gave up 15 bases and V 0 bases, and 8 bases lay outside the gene matches. The chain's CDR3 is CASSLAGGPYAFF. The CDR3 region has the DNA TGTGCCAGCAGCTTAGCGGGAGGGCCATACGCGTTCTTC.

The sample holds one count of this clonotype. The V and J genes are TRBV10-3 and TRBJ2-4; 9 bases agree with TRBD2. The ends lost 7 bases at V and 1 base at J; junction bases unmatched: 11. The CDR3 length is 17 residues. Germline assignment: CDR1 ENHRY and CDR2 SYGVKD. CDR3 loop: CAIKASGTMGAKNIQYF. CDR3 in DNA: TGTGCCATCAAGGCTAGCGGGACAATGGGGGCCAAAAACATTCAGTACTTC.

J is TRBJ2-1 and V is TRBV6-5; possibly TRBD2 for D (5 bases). CDR3 length equals 15 residues. V dropped 2 bases and J dropped 9 bases, with 17 bases sitting between them. Germline assignment: CDR1 MNHEY and CDR2 SVGAGI. The CDR3, as DNA: TGTGCCAGCAGTTACCGCCCTTCAGCGGCAACTGAGCAGTTCTTC. Its protein product is CASSYRPSAATEQFF.

This clonotype turned up a few times. The V and J genes are TRBV7-9 and TRBJ1-5; tentatively, D is TRBD1 (5 bases). CDR3 length: 17 amino acids. The V and J ends lost 0 bases and 0 bases respectively, with 12 bases between them. Germline assignment: CDR1 SEHNR and CDR2 FQNEAQ (reference sequence). The CDR3: CASSLAQGPYSNQPQHF. CDR3 bases: TGTGCCAGCAGCTTAGCGCAGGGTCCCTATAGCAATCAGCCCCAGCATTTT.

This clonotype has just a few counts. CDR3 bases: TGTGCCAGCAGCAAAGCGCTTAGTTCCTACGAGCAGTACTTC. This codes for CASSKALSSYEQYF. The V gene is TRBV21-1, the J gene TRBJ2-7. TRBV21-1 constitutes a pseudogene. The CDR3 runs to 14 residues.

For the CDR3, the DNA is TGTGCCAGCAGCCAGACAGGGCGGGGGATTCATTACGAGCAGTACGTC. Translation gives CASSQTGRGIHYEQYV. The chain links TRBV5-6 to TRBJ2-7, with D possibly called TRBD1 or TRBD2 (7 bases each). CDR1 and CDR2 (germline): SGHDT, YYEEEE. Trimming took 4 bases from V and 4 from J, leaving 21 bases between them. The CDR3 covers 16 residues.

There are many counts of this clonotype. The J gene is TRBJ1-5, the V gene TRBV12-3 or TRBV12-4, with 7 bases lining up with TRBD1. V was clipped by 4 bases and J by 2 bases; unmatched bases: 11. This CDR3 spans 17 amino acids. The CDR3 spells CASSYRQGPLGNQPQHF. The CDR3 coding sequence is TGTGCCAGCAGTTACCGACAGGGCCCCTTGGGCAATCAGCCCCAGCATTTT.

The rearrangement uses TRBV12-3 or TRBV12-4 and TRBJ2-5; D remains unclear. The ends were cut back, 3 bases at V and 4 bases at J, with 9 bases in the middle. The CDR3 totals 13 residues. The CDR3 DNA follows: TGTGCCAGCAGTTTTGGCCGAACAGAGACCCAGTACTTC. Protein: CASSFGRTETQYF.

This clonotype was counted only a few times. V is TRBV24-1 and J is TRBJ1-1, with D maybe TRBD1 (6 bases). Germline CDR1 and CDR2: KGHDR and SFDVKD. CDR3 length: 13 residues. V lost 3 bases and J lost 5, with 9 bases in between. The CDR3 DNA follows: TGTGCCACCAGTGATGGGGGGCTGACTGAAGCTTTCTTT. As protein: CATSDGGLTEAFF.

This clonotype was observed many times. This sequence joins TRBV20-1 and TRBJ2-7; 7 bases map to TRBD2. CDR1 and CDR2 from the germline V gene are DFQATT and SNEGSKA (reference sequence). The V segment lost 6 bases and the J segment 5 bases; nucleotides outside the gene matches: 7. This CDR3 contains 12 residues. The CDR3 DNA sequence: TGCAGTGCAAGCACGGGGAGGGACGAGCAGTACTTC. This encodes CSASTGRDEQYF.